These 14 T cell receptor beta chains were all obtained from the same sample, sequenced in a study of blood T cell repertoires in COVID-19. The method was immunoSEQ multiplex PCR; TCRdb's version includes in-frame clones alone and lacks a portion of them. The sample lists 200,000 to 300,000 clones; around nine tenths were seen once. Sequencing was done on a sample of peripheral blood. These receptors came from a woman aged 60-70 years with COVID-19, enrolled during active disease.

This rearrangement joins TRBV28 to TRBJ2-5, with D possibly TRBD1 on 7 matching bases. The CDR3 runs to 15 residues. From germline, CDR1 is MDHEN and CDR2 SYDVKM. V shed 5 bases and J shed 5 bases, with 18 bases lying between them. CDR3 sequence reads: CASSRAGTAVETQYF. The DNA for the CDR3 is TGTGCCAGCAGTAGGGCGGGGACAGCCGTGGAGACCCAGTACTTC. Together with reference TRBV28 and TRBJ2-5, the CDR3 gives the full variable domain: DVKVTQSSRYLVKRTGEKVFLECVQDMDHENMFWYRQDPGLGLRLIYFSYDVKMKEKGDIPEGYSVSREKKERFSLILESASTNQTSMYLCASSRAGTAVETQYFGPGTRLLVL.

The J gene is TRBJ2-1, the V gene TRBV19; 8 bases are shared with TRBD1. Germline trimming cut 1 base from V and 7 bases from J; bases unmatched to any gene: 12. Germline CDR1 reads LNHDA; CDR2 reads SQIVND (reference sequence). The CDR3 loop spans 17 amino acids. The CDR3 reads CASSIAAGGALGNEQFF. The CDR3 DNA sequence: TGTGCCAGTAGTATAGCGGCAGGGGGCGCTTTAGGGAATGAGCAGTTCTTC.

The V gene is TRBV28, the J gene TRBJ2-1; 7 bases are shared with TRBD2. The V gene's germline CDR1 is MDHEN and CDR2 SYDVKM. The CDR3 sequence is 16 residues long. With V trimmed by 7 bases and J by 7 bases, 16 bases remained unmatched. The CDR3 DNA sequence: TGTGCCAGCATCCACTCGGTGGGAGGGCCTCGGAATGAGCAGTTCTTC. Translated: CASIHSVGGPRNEQFF.

The chain couples TRBV29-1 to TRBJ2-3; 12 bases are a match to TRBD2. With V trimmed by 6 bases and J by 6 bases, 7 bases remained unmatched. The V gene's germline CDR1 is SQVTM and CDR2 ANQGSEA. This CDR3 is built from 14 residues. The CDR3 nucleotides read TGCAGCGTCCAGACTAGCGGGAGCTTGGATACGCAGTATTTT. Translation gives CSVQTSGSLDTQYF.

The rearrangement links TRBV9 to TRBJ1-3, with D possibly TRBD1 on 6 matching bases. The CDR3 is made up of 14 amino acids. Trimming shortened V by 4 bases and J by 3 bases, and 11 bases separated the two germline ends. Germline CDR1 SGDLS, CDR2 YYNGEE. CDR3 sequence (DNA): TGTGCCAGCAGCTTAGGGACACATGGAAACACCATATATTTT. Translation: CASSLGTHGNTIYF.

The genes are TRBV18 and TRBJ1-5, with D possibly matching TRBD1 (5 bases). The CDR3 runs to 16 residues. Trimming pared 0 bases from V and 6 bases from J, leaving 15 bases between. In germline, CDR1 is KGHSH, CDR2 LQKENI. CDR3 sequence: CASSPPAGGGFQPQHF. The CDR3 nucleotides read TGTGCCAGCTCACCACCGGCGGGGGGAGGTTTTCAGCCCCAGCATTTT.

The rearrangement joins TRBV3-1 (or the pseudogene TRBV3-2) to TRBJ1-4; D is possibly TRBD1 (5 bases). With 2 bases removed from V and 0 bases from J, the gap between germline ends came to 16 bases. Germline loops: CDR1 LGHDT, CDR2 YNNKEL (reference sequence). The CDR3 runs to 18 residues. CDR3 region: CASSQSVSLRATNEKLFF. The CDR3 DNA reads TGTGCCAGCAGCCAATCGGTCAGCCTCAGGGCAACTAATGAAAAACTGTTTTTT.

The chain carries TRBV5-6 and TRBJ2-5; maybe TRBD2 (6 bases). Germline CDR1 reads SGHDT; CDR2 reads YYEEEE. The CDR3 contains 14 residues. Trimming stripped 0 bases from V and 5 bases from J, with 11 bases between. The CDR3 nucleotides read TGTGCCAGCAGCTTGGGGGGAGGAGTCGAGACCCAGTACTTC. Translated, it gives CASSLGGGVETQYF.

V gene TRBV30 combines with J gene TRBJ1-5, with a tentative D call TRBD1 (5 bases). The CDR3 contains 14 residues. Germline V lookup: CDR1 GTSNPN, CDR2 SVGIG (reference sequence). The V gene lost 4 bases and the J gene lost 7 bases, with 17 bases spanning the gap. The CDR3 sequence: CAWNHGGSGQPQHF. The DNA for the CDR3 is TGTGCCTGGAACCATGGGGGGTCGGGGCAGCCCCAGCATTTT.

The chain couples TRBV12-3 or TRBV12-4 to TRBJ2-2; D gene unclear. This CDR3 is built from 13 residues. V shed 6 bases and J shed 2 bases, with 7 bases lying between them. The CDR3 loop is CASRLPNTGELFF. The CDR3 DNA reads TGTGCCAGCAGACTACCCAACACCGGGGAGCTGTTTTTT.

The chain employs TRBV2 and TRBJ2-7; D perhaps matches TRBD1 (6 bases). The V gene lost 8 bases and the J gene lost 5 bases, with 19 bases spanning the gap. The germline V gene has CDR1 SNHLY and CDR2 FYNNEI. The CDR3 is 14 residues long. As DNA, the CDR3 is TGTGCCAGCTCAGAACGGGACAAGTCCCACGAGCAGTACTTC. Amino acids: CASSERDKSHEQYF.

Comments on this clone: Other DNA sequences within the sample encode an identical CDR3. The gene calls are TRBV18 and TRBJ2-5; D possibly corresponds to TRBD1 (5 bases). V was clipped by 3 bases and J by 2 bases, with 7 bases between them. This CDR3 is built from 13 residues. Germline V lookup: CDR1 KGHSH, CDR2 LQKENI. CDR3 sequence: CASSPGLQETQYF. CDR3 DNA sequence: TGTGCCAGCTCACCGGGGCTGCAAGAGACCCAGTACTTC. Based on the CDR3 plus reference TRBV18 and TRBJ2-5, the full variable domain is NAGVMQNPRHLVRRRGQEARLRCSPMKGHSHVYWYRQLPEEGLKFMVYLQKENIIDESGMPKERFSAEFPKEGPSILRIQQVVRGDSAAYFCASSPGLQETQYFGPGTRLLVL.

This clone occurred once. The chain carries TRBV7-2 and TRBJ2-2, with unresolved D. This CDR3 contains 15 residues. The ends were cut back, 2 bases at V and 3 bases at J, with 10 bases in the middle. Per the germline V gene, CDR1 is SGHTA and CDR2 is FQGNSA. The DNA of the CDR3 is TGTGCCAGCAGCTTACTTCCTGGCCACACCGGGGAGCTGTTTTTT. It encodes CASSLLPGHTGELFF.

The chain carries TRBV11-2 and TRBJ2-1; D might be TRBD1 (6 bases). CDR1 is SGHAT, CDR2 FQNNGV, per germline. The CDR3 covers 12 residues. V lost 3 bases to trimming and J lost 15 bases, with 15 bases between them. The CDR3 DNA sequence: TGTGCCAGCAGCTTCCCAGGGGCGATTCTGTTCTTC. Protein sequence: CASSFPGAILFF.